These 21 T cell receptor beta chains share one sample of origin, sequenced in a study of blood T cell repertoires in COVID-19. Measured with immunoSEQ multiplex PCR; TCRdb has only the in-frame clones, and not every one. The sample lists 130,000 to 150,000 clones; roughly 80% were seen once. The specimen sequenced was peripheral blood. These receptors all come from a woman aged 80 or older with acute or convalescent COVID-19.

This chain uses TRBV7-2 with TRBJ2-7; TRBD2 matches at 12 bases. CDR1 is SGHTA and CDR2 is FQGNSA in the germline V gene. Trimming cost V 5 bases and J 5 bases; bases outside gene matches: 7. This CDR3 contains 15 residues. The CDR3 bases are TGTGCCAGCAGCAAACCGGGACTAGCGGGCCACGAGCAGTACTTC. Amino acids: CASSKPGLAGHEQYF.

This rearrangement joins TRBV20-1 to TRBJ2-5; no definite D call. Germline V CDR1 and CDR2: DFQATT, SNEGSKA (reference sequence). Trimming cost V 6 bases and J 5 bases, with 10 bases left between them. CDR3 length equals 11 residues. The CDR3 sequence: CSALVAETQYF. The CDR3 coding sequence is TGCAGTGCGTTAGTAGCCGAGACCCAGTACTTC.

V gene TRBV2 combines with J gene TRBJ1-4; 7 bases match TRBD1. The V segment lost 5 bases and the J segment 4 bases; nucleotides outside the gene matches: 7. This CDR3 is built from 15 residues. CDR1 is SNHLY, CDR2 FYNNEI, per germline. Here the CDR3 DNA reads TGTGCCAGCAGTCCCTGGGACAGACTTAATGAAAAACTGTTTTTT. It encodes CASSPWDRLNEKLFF.

This clone is a singleton in its sample. The chain employs TRBV9 and TRBJ1-4, with D possibly TRBD1 on 5 matching bases. Germline V gene data show CDR1 as SGDLS and CDR2 as YYNGEE. V dropped 5 bases and J dropped 2 bases, with 16 bases sitting between them. The CDR3 covers 16 residues. CDR3 sequence (DNA): TGTGCCAGCAGTCGTAGGATTGGGGGGACTAATGAAAAACTGTTTTTT. Translated, it gives CASSRRIGGTNEKLFF.

The genes are TRBV3-1 (or the pseudogene TRBV3-2) and TRBJ1-2; no clear D. With 3 bases removed from V and 8 bases from J, the gap between germline ends came to 10 bases. Germline V gene sequence: CDR1 LGHDT, CDR2 YNNKEL (reference sequence). This CDR3 spans 12 amino acids. The DNA for the CDR3 is TGTGCCAGCAGCCAGAGGCCGGGAGGCTACACCTTC. Amino acids: CASSQRPGGYTF.

The genes are TRBV10-3 and TRBJ2-7; TRBD2 aligns across 14 bases. The germline gives CDR1 ENHRY, CDR2 SYGVKD. The CDR3 totals 14 residues. With 10 bases clipped from V and 2 bases from J, the junction kept 4 bases outside the gene matches. CDR3 nucleotides: TGTGCCACCAGGACTAGCGGGGGGACCTACGAGCAGTACTTC. Amino acid sequence: CATRTSGGTYEQYF.

The chain uses TRBV6-5 and TRBJ2-7; the D gene is possibly TRBD1 (6 bases). The CDR3 length is 15 residues. With 0 bases removed from V and 3 bases from J, the gap between germline ends came to 12 bases. Looked up from germline, CDR1 is MNHEY and CDR2 is SVGAGI. For the CDR3, the DNA is TGTGCCAGCAGTTACTCCGGGTACAGGGACTACGAGCAGTACTTC. Amino acid sequence: CASSYSGYRDYEQYF.

The rearrangement joins TRBV5-1 to TRBJ2-3; 11 bases are shared with TRBD2. Germline V CDR1 and CDR2: SGHRS, YFSETQ. Trimming cost V 4 bases and J 0 bases; bases outside gene matches: 4. This CDR3 region has 16 residues. The CDR3 loop is CASSRGTSGSTDTQYF. DNA of the CDR3: TGCGCCAGCAGCCGGGGGACTAGCGGAAGCACAGATACGCAGTATTTT.

CDR3 nucleotides: TGCGCCAGCAAGAGGACAGGAGGGGGAACTGAAGCTTTCTTT. This gives the protein CASKRTGGGTEAFF. V is TRBV5-1 and J is TRBJ1-1; 7 bases agree with TRBD1. Germline loops: CDR1 SGHRS, CDR2 YFSETQ. V trimming: 6 bases; J trimming: 5 bases; junction bases outside the gene matches: 10. The CDR3 has 14 residues. The full variable domain, with the rest looked up from reference TRBV5-1 and TRBJ1-1, is KAGVTQTPRYLIKTRGQQVTLSCSPISGHRSVSWYQQTPGQGLQFLFEYFSETQRNKGNFPGRFSGRQFSNSRSEMNVSTLELGDSALYLCASKRTGGGTEAFFGQGTRLTVV.

In this sample, this clone turned up once. This chain joins TRBV18 and TRBJ2-2; D is perhaps TRBD1 (5 bases). The CDR3 totals 16 residues. With 5 bases removed from V and 6 bases from J, the gap between germline ends came to 19 bases. Germline CDR1 is KGHSH and CDR2 is LQKENI. CDR3 DNA sequence: TGTGCCAGCTCATTAACAGGCGAGAAAAAGGCCGGGGAGCTGTTTTTT. Amino acids: CASSLTGEKKAGELFF. Based on the CDR3 plus reference TRBV18 and TRBJ2-2, the full variable domain is NAGVMQNPRHLVRRRGQEARLRCSPMKGHSHVYWYRQLPEEGLKFMVYLQKENIIDESGMPKERFSAEFPKEGPSILRIQQVVRGDSAAYFCASSLTGEKKAGELFFGEGSRLTVL.

V gene TRBV9 combines with J gene TRBJ2-5; TRBD1 matches at 9 bases. CDR1 is SGDLS and CDR2 is YYNGEE in the germline V gene. This CDR3 comprises 13 residues. After removal of 7 bases from V and 5 bases from J, the junction contained 6 bases not matched to a gene. The CDR3 is CASSQGARETQYF. CDR3 nucleotides: TGTGCCAGCTCACAGGGGGCGAGGGAGACCCAGTACTTC.

The genes are TRBV7-3 and TRBJ2-2; a weak D match, TRBD1 (6 bases). The CDR3 is 14 amino acids. V lost 4 bases, J lost 1 base, and 7 bases lay in between. The germline V gene has CDR1 SGHTA and CDR2 FQGTGA. CDR3 in DNA: TGTGCCAGCAGCTCGGACAGGAACACCGGGGAGCTGTTTTTT. Its translation: CASSSDRNTGELFF.

The J gene is TRBJ1-6, the V gene TRBV5-1, with a weak D call TRBD1 (6 bases). CDR1 is SGHRS and CDR2 is YFSETQ in the germline V gene. The CDR3 runs 17 residues. V dropped 0 bases and J dropped 7 bases, with 17 bases sitting between them. This CDR3 is CASSLVIGGRRNSPLHF. The DNA of the CDR3 is TGCGCCAGCAGCTTGGTGATCGGGGGGCGGAGGAATTCACCCCTCCACTTT.

The gene calls are TRBV3-1 (or the pseudogene TRBV3-2) and TRBJ1-3, with 9 positions matching TRBD1. V shed 3 bases and J 3 bases; nucleotides not matched to a gene: 0. Germline V gives CDR1 LGHDT, CDR2 YNNKEL (reference sequence). The CDR3 totals 14 residues. The CDR3 DNA reads TGTGCCAGCAGCCAGACAGGGGGTGGAAACACCATATATTTT. It is translated as CASSQTGGGNTIYF.

This sequence joins TRBV24-1 and TRBJ2-1, with a possible D match to TRBD1 (6 bases). The CDR3 length is 14 residues. Germline loops: CDR1 KGHDR, CDR2 SFDVKD. Trimming shortened V by 7 bases and J by 6 bases, and 15 bases separated the two germline ends. The CDR3 sequence: CATRGANSGNEQFF. The CDR3 nucleotides are TGTGCCACCAGGGGGGCAAATTCGGGCAATGAGCAGTTCTTC.

This CDR3 is CASKWTGGNEKLFF. The CDR3 nucleotides read TGTGCCAGCAAATGGACAGGGGGGAATGAAAAACTGTTTTTT. The rearrangement links TRBV2 to TRBJ1-4, with 10 positions matching TRBD1. This CDR3 has 14 amino acids. The V gene's germline CDR1 is SNHLY and CDR2 FYNNEI. J gave up 5 bases and V 7 bases, and 4 bases lay outside the gene matches. The full variable domain, its missing parts supplied by reference TRBV2 and TRBJ1-4, is EPEVTQTPSHQVTQMGQEVILRCVPISNHLYFYWYRQILGQKVEFLVSFYNNEISEKSEIFDDQFSVERPDGSNFTLKIRSTKLEDSAMYFCASKWTGGNEKLFFGSGTQLSVL.

Concerning this clone itself: Other nucleotide sequences in the sample specify the same CDR3. The V gene is TRBV5-1, the J gene TRBJ1-1; maybe TRBD1 (6 bases). V was clipped by 1 base and J by 4 bases, with 8 bases between them. Germline V gives CDR1 SGHRS, CDR2 YFSETQ. The CDR3 has 13 residues. The CDR3 region is CASSLQGGTEAFF. The CDR3 DNA sequence: TGCGCCAGCAGCTTGCAAGGGGGCACTGAAGCTTTCTTT.

This sequence joins TRBV7-9 and TRBJ2-3; TRBD2 matches at 15 bases. V lost 4 bases to trimming and J lost 5 bases; unmatched junction nucleotides: 4. CDR1 is SEHNR, CDR2 FQNEAQ, per germline (reference sequence). There are 16 residues in the CDR3. This chain's CDR3 is CASSSGLAGGGDTQYF. CDR3 DNA sequence: TGTGCCAGCAGCTCGGGACTAGCGGGGGGAGGAGATACGCAGTATTTT.

CDR3: CASSIGLAFSYEQYF. The CDR3 DNA reads as TGTGCCAGTAGTATAGGACTAGCGTTCTCCTACGAGCAGTACTTC. J is TRBJ2-7 and V is TRBV19; 8 positions agree with TRBD2. The CDR3 is 15 residues long. Trimming removed 1 base from V and 0 bases from J; junction bases left unmatched: 2. CDR1 is LNHDA and CDR2 is SQIVND in the germline V gene (reference sequence). The full variable domain, in which reference TRBV19 and TRBJ2-7 provide the parts outside the CDR3, is DGGITQSPKYLFRKEGQNVTLSCEQNLNHDAMYWYRQDPGQGLRLIYYSQIVNDFQKGDIAEGYSVSREKKESFPLTVTSAQKNPTAFYLCASSIGLAFSYEQYFGPGTRLTVT.

This clone has a single count. The V call is TRBV3-1 (or the pseudogene TRBV3-2), the J call TRBJ2-3, with 10 bases identical to TRBD1. The CDR3 contains 17 residues. Looked up from germline, CDR1 is LGHDT and CDR2 is YNNKEL (reference sequence). After removal of 4 bases from V and 6 bases from J, the junction contained 13 bases not matched to a gene. CDR3 DNA sequence: TGTGCCAGCAGCCTTTCCTGGGGGGACAGGGGAAGCGATACGCAGTATTTT. This translates into CASSLSWGDRGSDTQYF.

V gene TRBV2 combines with J gene TRBJ2-1; perhaps TRBD1 as D (6 bases). Trimming stripped 6 bases from V and 12 bases from J, with 18 bases between. The germline V gene has CDR1 SNHLY and CDR2 FYNNEI. The CDR3 is 13 residues long. The CDR3 DNA is TGTGCCAGCAGCATTCAAGAAACAGGGTGGCAGTTCTTC. Translating it yields CASSIQETGWQFF.